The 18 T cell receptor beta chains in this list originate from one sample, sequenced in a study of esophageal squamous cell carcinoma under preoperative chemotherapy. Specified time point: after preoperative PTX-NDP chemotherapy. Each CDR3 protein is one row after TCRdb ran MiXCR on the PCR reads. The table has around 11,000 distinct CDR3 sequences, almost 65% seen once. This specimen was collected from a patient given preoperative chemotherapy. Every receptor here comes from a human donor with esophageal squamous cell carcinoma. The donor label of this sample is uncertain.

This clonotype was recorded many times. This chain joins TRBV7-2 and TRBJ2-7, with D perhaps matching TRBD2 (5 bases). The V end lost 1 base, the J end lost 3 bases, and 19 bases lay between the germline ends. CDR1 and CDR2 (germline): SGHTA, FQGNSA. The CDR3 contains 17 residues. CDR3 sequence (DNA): TGTGCCAGCAGCTTAGTCGCGGGCACACCCGATTTCTACGAGCAGTACTTC. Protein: CASSLVAGTPDFYEQYF.

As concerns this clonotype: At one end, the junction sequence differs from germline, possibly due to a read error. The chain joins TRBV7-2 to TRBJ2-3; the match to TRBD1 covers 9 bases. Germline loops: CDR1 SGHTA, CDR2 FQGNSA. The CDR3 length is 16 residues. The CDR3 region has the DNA TGTGCCAGCAGGCGACAGGGGGGGAGAGACACAGAGACGCAGTATTTT. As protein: CASRRQGGRDTETQYF.

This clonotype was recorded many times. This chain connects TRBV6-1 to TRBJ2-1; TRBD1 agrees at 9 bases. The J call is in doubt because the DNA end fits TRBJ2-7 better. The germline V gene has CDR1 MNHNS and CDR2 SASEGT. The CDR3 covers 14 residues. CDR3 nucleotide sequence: TGTGCCAGCAGGCAACGGGACAGGGCCTACGAGCAGTACTTC. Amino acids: CASRQRDRAYEQYF.

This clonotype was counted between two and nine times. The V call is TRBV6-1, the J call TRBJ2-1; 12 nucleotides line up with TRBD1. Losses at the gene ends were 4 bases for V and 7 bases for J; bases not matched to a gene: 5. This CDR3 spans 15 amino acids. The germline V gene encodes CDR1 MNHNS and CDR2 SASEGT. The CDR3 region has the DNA TGTGCCAGCAGTGTCCGGGACAGGGGGCTAAATGAGCAGTTCTTC. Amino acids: CASSVRDRGLNEQFF.

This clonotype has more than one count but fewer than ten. CDR3 residues: CASRITGTYEQFF. The CDR3 DNA follows: TGTGCCAGCAGGATAACAGGGACCTACGAGCAGTTCTTC. The genes are TRBV6-1 and TRBJ2-1; the D gene is possibly TRBD1 (6 bases). The germline CDR1 and CDR2 sequences are MNHNS and SASEGT. Trimming left V 6 bases short and J 10 bases short, with 16 bases between. The CDR3 runs 13 residues.

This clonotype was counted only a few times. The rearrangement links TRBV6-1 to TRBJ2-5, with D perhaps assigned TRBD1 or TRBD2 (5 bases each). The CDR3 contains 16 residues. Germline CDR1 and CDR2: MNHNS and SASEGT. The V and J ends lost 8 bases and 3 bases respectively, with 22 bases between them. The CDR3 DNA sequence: TGTGCCAGCGGGGAATTTGGGGGAAGCGACAAAGAGACCCAGTACTTC. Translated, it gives CASGEFGGSDKETQYF.

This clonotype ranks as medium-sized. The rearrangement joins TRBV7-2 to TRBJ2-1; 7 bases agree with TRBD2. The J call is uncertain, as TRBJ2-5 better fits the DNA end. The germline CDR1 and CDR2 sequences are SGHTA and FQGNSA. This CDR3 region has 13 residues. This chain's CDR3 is CASSLVGGGTQYF. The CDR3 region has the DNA TGTGCCAGCAGCTTAGTCGGCGGGGGGACCCAGTACTTC.

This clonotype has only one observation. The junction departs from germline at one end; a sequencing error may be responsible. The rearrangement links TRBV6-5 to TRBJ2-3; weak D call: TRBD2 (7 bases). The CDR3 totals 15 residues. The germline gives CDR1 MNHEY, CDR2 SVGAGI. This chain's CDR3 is CAGSLGGGDQETQYF. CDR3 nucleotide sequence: TGTGCCGGGAGTTTAGGGGGGGGAGACCAAGAGACCCAGTATTTC.

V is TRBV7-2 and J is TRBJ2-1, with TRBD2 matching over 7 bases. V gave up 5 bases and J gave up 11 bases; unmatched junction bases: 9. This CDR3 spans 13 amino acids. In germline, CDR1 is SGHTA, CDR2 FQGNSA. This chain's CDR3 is CASSEGGDYQQFF. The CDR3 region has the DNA TGTGCCAGCAGCGAAGGAGGGGACTATCAGCAGTTCTTC.

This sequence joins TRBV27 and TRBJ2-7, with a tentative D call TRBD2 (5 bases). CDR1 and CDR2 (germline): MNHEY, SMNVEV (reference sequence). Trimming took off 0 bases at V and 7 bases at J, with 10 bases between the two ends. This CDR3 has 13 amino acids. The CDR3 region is CASSLSSRVEQYF. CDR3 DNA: TGTGCCAGCAGTTTATCTTCGAGGGTGGAGCAGTACTTC.

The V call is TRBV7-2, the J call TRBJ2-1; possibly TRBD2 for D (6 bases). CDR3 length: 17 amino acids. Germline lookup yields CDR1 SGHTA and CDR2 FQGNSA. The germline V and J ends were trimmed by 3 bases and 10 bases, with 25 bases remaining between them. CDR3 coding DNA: TGTGCCAGCAGCTTGACCCGCCCGGGGCGGGGCGTCGGCGAGCAGTTCTTC. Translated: CASSLTRPGRGVGEQFF.

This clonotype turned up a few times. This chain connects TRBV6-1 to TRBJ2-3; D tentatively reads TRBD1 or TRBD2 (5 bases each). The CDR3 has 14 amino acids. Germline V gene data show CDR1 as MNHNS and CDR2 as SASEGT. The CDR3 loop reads CAGRGARGTDTQYF. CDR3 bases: TGTGCGGGCAGAGGGGCTCGAGGCACAGATACGCAGTATTTT.

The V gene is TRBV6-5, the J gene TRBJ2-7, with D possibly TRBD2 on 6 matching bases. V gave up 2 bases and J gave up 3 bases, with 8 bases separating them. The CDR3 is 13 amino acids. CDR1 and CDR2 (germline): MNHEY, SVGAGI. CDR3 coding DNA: TGTGCCAGCAGTTACACGGGAGACTACGAGCAGTACTTC. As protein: CASSYTGDYEQYF.

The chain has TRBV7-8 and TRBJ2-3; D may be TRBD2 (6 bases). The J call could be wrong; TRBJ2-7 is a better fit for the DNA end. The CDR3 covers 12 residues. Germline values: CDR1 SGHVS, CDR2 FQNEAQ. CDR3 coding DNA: TGTGCCAGCAGCCAGGGACTCAATGAGCAGTACTTC. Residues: CASSQGLNEQYF.

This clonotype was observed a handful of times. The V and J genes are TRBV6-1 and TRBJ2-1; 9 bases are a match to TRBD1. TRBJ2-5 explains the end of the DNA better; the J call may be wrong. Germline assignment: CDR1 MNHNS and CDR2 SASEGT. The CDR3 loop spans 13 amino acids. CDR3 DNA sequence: TGTGCCAGCAACGGACAGGGGCTGAAGACCCAGTACTTC. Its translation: CASNGQGLKTQYF.

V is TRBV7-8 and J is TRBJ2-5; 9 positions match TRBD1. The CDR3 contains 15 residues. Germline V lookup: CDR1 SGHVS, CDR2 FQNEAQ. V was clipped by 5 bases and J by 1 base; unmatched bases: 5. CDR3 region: CASSPQGARQETQYF. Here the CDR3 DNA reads TGTGCCAGCAGCCCACAGGGGGCGCGCCAAGAGACCCAGTACTTC.

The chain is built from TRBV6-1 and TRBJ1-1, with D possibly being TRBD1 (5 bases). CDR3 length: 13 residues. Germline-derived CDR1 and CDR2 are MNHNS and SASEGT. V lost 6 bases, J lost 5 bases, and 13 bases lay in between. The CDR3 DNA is TGTGCCAGCAGCCGGGGGGAGAGGACTGAAGCTTTCTTT. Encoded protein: CASSRGERTEAFF.

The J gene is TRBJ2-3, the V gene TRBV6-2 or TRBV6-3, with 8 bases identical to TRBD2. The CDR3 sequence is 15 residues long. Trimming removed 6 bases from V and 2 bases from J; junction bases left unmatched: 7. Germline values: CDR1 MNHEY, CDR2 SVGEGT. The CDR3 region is CASRGGAGATDTQYF. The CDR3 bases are TGTGCCAGCAGGGGTGGAGCGGGAGCCACAGATACGCAGTATTTT.